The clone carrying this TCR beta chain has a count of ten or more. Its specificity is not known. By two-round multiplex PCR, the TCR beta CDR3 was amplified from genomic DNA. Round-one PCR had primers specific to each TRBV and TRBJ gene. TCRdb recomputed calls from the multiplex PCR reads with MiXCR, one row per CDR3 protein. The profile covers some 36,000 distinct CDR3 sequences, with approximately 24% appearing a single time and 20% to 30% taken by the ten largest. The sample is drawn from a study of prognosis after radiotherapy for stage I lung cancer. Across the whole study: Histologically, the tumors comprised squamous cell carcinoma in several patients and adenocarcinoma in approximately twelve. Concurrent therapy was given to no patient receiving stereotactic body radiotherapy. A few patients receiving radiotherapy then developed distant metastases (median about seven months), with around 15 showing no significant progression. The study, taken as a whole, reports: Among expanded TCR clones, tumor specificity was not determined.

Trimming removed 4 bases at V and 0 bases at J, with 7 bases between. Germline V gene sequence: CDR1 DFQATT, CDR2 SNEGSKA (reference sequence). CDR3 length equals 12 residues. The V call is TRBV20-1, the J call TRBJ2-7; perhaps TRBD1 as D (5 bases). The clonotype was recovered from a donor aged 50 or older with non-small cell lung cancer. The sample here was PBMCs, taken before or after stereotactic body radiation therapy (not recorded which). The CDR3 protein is CSANRPSYEQYF. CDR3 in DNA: TGCAGTGCTAACAGGCCCTCCTACGAGCAGTACTTC.